These 7 T cell receptor beta chains originate from one sample sequenced in a study of blood T cell repertoires in COVID-19. Sequenced by immunoSEQ multiplex PCR; TCRdb stores in-frame clones only, minus some. The table has roughly 100,000 clones, approximately 90% seen once. Sequenced sample: peripheral blood. These receptors were taken from a man in his forties or fifties with active COVID-19.

The chain links TRBV7-9 to TRBJ2-3; 14 bases align to TRBD2. Germline assignment: CDR1 SEHNR and CDR2 FQNEAQ (reference sequence). V was clipped by 4 bases and J by 5 bases; unmatched bases: 8. The CDR3 extends over 17 amino acids. This CDR3 is CASSSRLAGGLRDTQYF. For the CDR3, the DNA is TGTGCCAGCAGCTCAAGACTAGCGGGGGGGCTTAGAGATACGCAGTATTTT. Looking up the rest from reference TRBV7-9 and TRBJ2-3 gives the full variable domain: DTGVSQNPRHKITKRGQNVTFRCDPISEHNRLYWYRQTLGQGPEFLTYFQNEAQLEKSRLLSDRFSAERPKGSFSTLEIQRTEQGDSAMYLCASSSRLAGGLRDTQYFGPGTRLTVL.

This clone was recorded at least ten times. V is TRBV6-5 and J is TRBJ2-7; 7 nucleotides line up with TRBD1. Germline lookup yields CDR1 MNHEY and CDR2 SVGAGI. This CDR3 contains 15 residues. J lost 1 base, V lost 4 bases, and 7 bases had no gene match. DNA of the CDR3: TGTGCCAGCAGTTCCCAACGGACAGGTTCCTACGAGCAGTACTTC. Translation gives CASSSQRTGSYEQYF.

Only a few counts were recorded for this clone. The chain uses TRBV2 and TRBJ2-3, with 7 positions matching TRBD2. With V trimmed by 5 bases and J by 6 bases, 5 bases remained unmatched. Germline V gene lookup returns CDR1 SNHLY and CDR2 FYNNEI. The CDR3 contains 13 residues. CDR3 DNA sequence: TGTGCCAGCAGTTCTGGACTAGTCGATACGCAGTATTTT. This codes for CASSSGLVDTQYF.

The rearrangement uses TRBV7-2 and TRBJ2-1; 7 positions agree with TRBD2. There are 15 residues in the CDR3. J lost 3 bases, V lost 2 bases, and 4 bases had no gene match. The germline V gene has CDR1 SGHTA and CDR2 FQGNSA. CDR3 bases: TGTGCCAGCAGCTTATGGGGGGGGGACTACAATGAGCAGTTCTTC. Protein sequence: CASSLWGGDYNEQFF.

The chain combines TRBV29-1 with TRBJ1-2; no firm D call. With 6 bases removed from V and 3 bases from J, the gap between germline ends came to 8 bases. The CDR3 length is 11 residues. Germline V CDR1 and CDR2: SQVTM, ANQGSEA. Here the CDR3 reads CSVYRDYGYTF. CDR3 DNA: TGCAGCGTATATCGGGACTATGGCTACACCTTC.

The rearrangement uses TRBV2 and TRBJ1-2; the match to TRBD1 covers 8 bases. Trimming took 3 bases from V and 7 from J; bases not matched to a gene: 4. The CDR3 totals 13 residues. The V gene's germline CDR1 is SNHLY and CDR2 FYNNEI. CDR3 DNA sequence: TGTGCCAGCAGTGAGTCCAGGGGGCTTGGCTACACCTTC. This codes for CASSESRGLGYTF.

V usage is TRBV6-1 and J usage is TRBJ2-7, with 9 bases matching TRBD1. Germline V gene data show CDR1 as MNHNS and CDR2 as SASEGT. With 2 bases clipped from V and 6 bases from J, the junction kept 5 bases outside the gene matches. The CDR3 consists of 14 residues. For the CDR3, the DNA is TGTGCCAGCAGTGAAAACAGGGGGCTGGTCGAGCAGTACTTC. Translation gives CASSENRGLVEQYF.